This T cell receptor beta chain was observed in a study of spatial heterogeneity in lung cancer. TCRdb passed the 5' RACE reads through MiXCR, listing each CDR3 protein once. This table has 20,000 to 25,000 distinct CDR3 sequences, 4.6% appearing once. Time point reported: sample taken at primary tumor resection. Unsorted samples of tumor, nontumor lung or frozen PBMC had their whole RNA sequenced. This CDR3 comprises 13 residues. Germline V gene data show CDR1 as DFQATT and CDR2 as SNEGSKA (reference sequence). Trimming at V came to 6 bases and at J to 3 bases, leaving 7 bases not matched to a gene. The sequence was collected from a male donor with early-stage non-small cell lung cancer. The V call is TRBV20-1, the J call TRBJ1-2, with 7 positions matching TRBD1. Sequenced here: PBMCs, sampled at surgery. The CDR3 coding sequence is TGCAGTGCGAGTGACAGGGAATACTATGGCTACACCTTC. Its protein is CSASDREYYGYTF.